This T cell receptor beta chain emerged from a study of OX40 agonist ivuxolimab in advanced cancers. General study points: At 0.1-3.0 mg/kg, partial responders had clonal expansion among the lowest observed. There was clonal expansion of CD4+ and CD8+ blood T cells by week 6 at 0.1 to 3.0 mg/kg.

This CDR3 is built from 17 residues. Per the germline V gene, CDR1 is ENHRY and CDR2 is SYGVKD. The V gene end was trimmed by 4 bases and the J gene end by 1 base; junction bases not matched to a gene: 10. Using immunoSEQ multiplex PCR, the repertoire was profiled, and TCRdb retains in-frame clones only, with some absent. The data show 99,000 or so clones, 95% to 96% seen once. Turning to this clone: Its target is not known.

J is TRBJ2-5 and V is TRBV10-3, with TRBD1 identical over 9 bases. The clonotype originates from an adult with an advanced solid tumor such as melanoma, head and neck, liver or kidney cancer. Sample: CD4+ or CD8+ T cells sorted from blood, taken in a trial of the OX40 agonist ivuxolimab. CDR3 residues: CAISAGTGRSLQETQYF. DNA for the CDR3: TGTGCCATCAGTGCTGGGACAGGGAGATCCCTCCAAGAGACCCAGTACTTC.